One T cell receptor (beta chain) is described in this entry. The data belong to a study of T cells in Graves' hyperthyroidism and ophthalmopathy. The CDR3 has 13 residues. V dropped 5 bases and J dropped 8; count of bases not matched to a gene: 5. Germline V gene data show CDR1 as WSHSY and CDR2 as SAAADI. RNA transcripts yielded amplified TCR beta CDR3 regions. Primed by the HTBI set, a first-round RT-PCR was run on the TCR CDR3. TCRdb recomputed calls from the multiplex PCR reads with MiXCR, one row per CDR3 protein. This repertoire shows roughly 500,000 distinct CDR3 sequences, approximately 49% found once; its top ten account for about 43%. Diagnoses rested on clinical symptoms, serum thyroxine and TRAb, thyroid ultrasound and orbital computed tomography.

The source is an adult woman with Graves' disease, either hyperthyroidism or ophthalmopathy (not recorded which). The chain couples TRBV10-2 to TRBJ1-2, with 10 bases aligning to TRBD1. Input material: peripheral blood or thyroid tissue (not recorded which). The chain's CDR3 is CASSRTGGGGYTF. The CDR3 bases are TGCGCCAGCAGTCGGACAGGGGGAGGGGGCTACACCTTC.